These T cell receptor beta chains were read from a single sample in a study of blood T cell repertoires in COVID-19. Sequenced by immunoSEQ multiplex PCR; TCRdb stores in-frame clones only, minus some. The sample records 220,000 or so clones, approximately 78% being singletons. The sequenced material came from peripheral blood. The receptors derive from a woman of 80 years or more with COVID-19, enrolled during active disease. The conserved cysteine and the conserved F or W are not part of the CDR3 here. The order of the fields is J gene, V gene, CDR3 protein.

J: TRBJ2-1
V: TRBV2
CDR3: ASRELGQGAF

J: TRBJ1-4
V: TRBV5-1
CDR3: ASSLSGWSGDEKLF

J: TRBJ2-1
V: TRBV5-1
CDR3: ASSRGLANSYNEQF

J: TRBJ2-3
V: TRBV9
CDR3: ASSVGGTSETHRY

J: TRBJ1-3
V: TRBV6-5
CDR3: ASSPTGNSGNTIY

J: TRBJ1-2
V: TRBV19
CDR3: ATSTGLNYGYT

J: TRBJ1-1
V: TRBV7-3
CDR3: ASSLGGALNTEAF

J: TRBJ2-1
V: TRBV27
CDR3: ASSLGWSSGLYNEQF

J: TRBJ1-6
V: TRBV1
CDR3: TSSQGGQGVSPLH

J: TRBJ2-4
V: TRBV6-6
CDR3: ASQPGGVNIQY

J: TRBJ1-4
V: TRBV4-1
CDR3: ASSQLKGGQGNEKLF

J: TRBJ1-4
V: TRBV7-2
CDR3: ASSPVGDSYEKLF

J: TRBJ1-6
V: TRBV5-4
CDR3: ASSLRDRVYSPLH

J: TRBJ2-7
V: TRBV7-2
CDR3: ASTPTSGVYEQY

J: TRBJ1-1
V: TRBV5-4
CDR3: ASSLEGARNTEAF

J: TRBJ1-1
V: TRBV30
CDR3: AWRRQLMNTEAF

J: TRBJ1-1
V: TRBV6-2/TRBV6-3
CDR3: ASSPLWASEAF

J: TRBJ2-1
V: TRBV7-9
CDR3: ASSLAGTGNEQF

J: TRBJ2-5
V: TRBV19
CDR3: ASSTQYQETQY

J: TRBJ1-3
V: TRBV27
CDR3: ASSSGQVSGNTIY

J: TRBJ2-5
V: TRBV4-1
CDR3: ASSQDSGLAGPKGTQY

J: TRBJ1-2
V: TRBV6-5
CDR3: ASSLGGLPGYT

J: TRBJ2-1
V: TRBV7-3
CDR3: ASSLTGAGGNEQF

J: TRBJ2-7
V: TRBV18
CDR3: ASSPDPRAYEQY

J: TRBJ2-3
V: TRBV25-1
CDR3: ASTSGGTASTDTQY

J: TRBJ1-6
V: TRBV7-3
CDR3: ASSLLGGNKNSPLH

J: TRBJ2-7
V: TRBV2
CDR3: ASSGRDLSYEQY

J: TRBJ2-1
V: TRBV2
CDR3: ASSETIRDDEQF

J: TRBJ2-1
V: TRBV10-3
CDR3: ATNTAGSMDEQF

J: TRBJ2-1
V: TRBV2
CDR3: ASSDLLAGGEQF

J: TRBJ2-3
V: TRBV5-1
CDR3: ASSLRTKTQGSTDTQY

J: TRBJ2-1
V: TRBV18
CDR3: ASSPGAADDYNEQF

J: TRBJ2-7
V: TRBV5-6
CDR3: ASSLDRLVTYEQY

J: TRBJ1-4
V: TRBV7-9
CDR3: ATGGEKLF

J: TRBJ1-2
V: TRBV24-1
CDR3: ATSDRDRVRIAYGYT

J: TRBJ2-5
V: TRBV6-5
CDR3: ASRLAGSETQY

J: TRBJ1-2
V: TRBV13
CDR3: ASSLRRTGRDGYT

J: TRBJ1-1
V: TRBV27
CDR3: ASSSPGTGDSEAF

J: TRBJ2-2
V: TRBV7-9
CDR3: ASSLGERGGTGELF

J: TRBJ2-1
V: TRBV7-9
CDR3: ASSLSDSSYNEQF

J: TRBJ2-1
V: TRBV28
CDR3: ASRKVRPGNEQF

J: TRBJ2-1
V: TRBV7-9
CDR3: ASSLNLAGGWNEQF